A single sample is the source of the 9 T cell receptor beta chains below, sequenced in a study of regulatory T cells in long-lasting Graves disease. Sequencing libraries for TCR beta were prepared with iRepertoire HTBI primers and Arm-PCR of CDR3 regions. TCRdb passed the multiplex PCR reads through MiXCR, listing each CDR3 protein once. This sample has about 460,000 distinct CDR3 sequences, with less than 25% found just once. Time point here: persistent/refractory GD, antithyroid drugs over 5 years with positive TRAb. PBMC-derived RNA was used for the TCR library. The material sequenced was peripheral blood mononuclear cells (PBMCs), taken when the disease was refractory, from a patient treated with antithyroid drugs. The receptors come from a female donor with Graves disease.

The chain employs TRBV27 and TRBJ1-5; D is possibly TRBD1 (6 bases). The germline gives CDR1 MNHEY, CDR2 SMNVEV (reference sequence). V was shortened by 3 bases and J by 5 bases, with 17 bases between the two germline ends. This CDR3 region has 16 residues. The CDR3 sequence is CASSLGGAPSYQPQHF. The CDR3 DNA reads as TGTGCCAGCAGTTTGGGGGGGGCCCCCTCGTATCAGCCCCAGCATTTT.

CDR3 amino acids: CSAAQDYEQYF. The CDR3 DNA is TGCAGTGCAGCGCAGGACTACGAGCAGTACTTC. The gene calls are TRBV20-1 and TRBJ2-7; D not resolved. This CDR3 has 11 amino acids. From germline, CDR1 is DFQATT and CDR2 SNEGSKA (reference sequence). Trimming cost V 6 bases and J 3 bases, with 9 bases left between them.

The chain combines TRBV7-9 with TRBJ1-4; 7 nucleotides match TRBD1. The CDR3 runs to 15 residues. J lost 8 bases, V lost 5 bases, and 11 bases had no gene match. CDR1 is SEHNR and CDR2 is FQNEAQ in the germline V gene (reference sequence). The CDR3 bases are TGTGCCAGCAGCCCCCGGGACAGAATTCTAGAAAAACTGTTTTTT. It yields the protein CASSPRDRILEKLFF.

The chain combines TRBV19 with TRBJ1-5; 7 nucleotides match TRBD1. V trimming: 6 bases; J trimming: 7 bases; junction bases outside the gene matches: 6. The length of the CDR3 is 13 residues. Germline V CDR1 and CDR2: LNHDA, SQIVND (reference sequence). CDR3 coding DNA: TGTGCCAGTAGCGCACCAGGGGGACAGCCCCAGCATTTT. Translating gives CASSAPGGQPQHF.

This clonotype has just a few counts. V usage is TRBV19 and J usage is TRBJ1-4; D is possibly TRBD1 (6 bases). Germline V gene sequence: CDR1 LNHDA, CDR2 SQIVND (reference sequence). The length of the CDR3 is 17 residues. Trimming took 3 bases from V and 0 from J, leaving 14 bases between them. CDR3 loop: CASSIEGGTATNEKLFF. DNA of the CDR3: TGTGCCAGTAGTATCGAGGGGGGTACTGCAACTAATGAAAAACTGTTTTTT.

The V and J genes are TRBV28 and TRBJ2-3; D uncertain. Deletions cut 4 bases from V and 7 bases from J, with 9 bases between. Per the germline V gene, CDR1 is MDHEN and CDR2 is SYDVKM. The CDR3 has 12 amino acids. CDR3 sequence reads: CASSSGSHTQYF. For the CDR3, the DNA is TGTGCCAGCAGTTCCGGTTCGCATACGCAGTATTTT.

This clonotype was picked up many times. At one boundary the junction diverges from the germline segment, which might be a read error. In DNA, the CDR3 is TGTGCCAGCAGTCCCGAGGGCAGGCGGGCCGTAAATTTT. This gives the protein CASSPEGRRAVNF. The V call is TRBV28, the J call TRBJ1-5; D gene ambiguous. Germline V gives CDR1 MDHEN, CDR2 SYDVKM. There are 13 residues in the CDR3.

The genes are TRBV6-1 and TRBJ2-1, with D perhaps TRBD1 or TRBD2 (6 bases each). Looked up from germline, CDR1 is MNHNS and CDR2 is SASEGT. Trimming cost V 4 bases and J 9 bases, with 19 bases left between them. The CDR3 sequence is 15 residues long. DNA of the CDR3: TGTGCCAGCAGTGCCGGAGGGGGGCGGTTTGGTGAGCAGTTCTTC. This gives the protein CASSAGGGRFGEQFF.

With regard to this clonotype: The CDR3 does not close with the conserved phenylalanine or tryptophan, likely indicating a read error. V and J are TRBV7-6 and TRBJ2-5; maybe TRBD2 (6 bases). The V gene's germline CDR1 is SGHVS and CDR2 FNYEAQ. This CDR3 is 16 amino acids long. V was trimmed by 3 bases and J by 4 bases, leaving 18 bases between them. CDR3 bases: TGTGCCAGCAGCTTCTACGCCGATCTAGCGAGAGAGACCCAGTACCTC. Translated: CASSFYADLARETQYL.